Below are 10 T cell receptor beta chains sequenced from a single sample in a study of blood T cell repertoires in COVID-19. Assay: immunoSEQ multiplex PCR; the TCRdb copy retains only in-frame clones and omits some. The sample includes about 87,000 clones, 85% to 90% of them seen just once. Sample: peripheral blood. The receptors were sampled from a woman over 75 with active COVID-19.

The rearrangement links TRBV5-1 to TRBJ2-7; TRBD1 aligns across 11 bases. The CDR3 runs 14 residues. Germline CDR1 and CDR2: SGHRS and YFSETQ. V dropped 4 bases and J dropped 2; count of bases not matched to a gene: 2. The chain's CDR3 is CASSGTGGTYEQYF. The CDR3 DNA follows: TGCGCCAGCAGCGGGACAGGGGGTACCTACGAGCAGTACTTC.

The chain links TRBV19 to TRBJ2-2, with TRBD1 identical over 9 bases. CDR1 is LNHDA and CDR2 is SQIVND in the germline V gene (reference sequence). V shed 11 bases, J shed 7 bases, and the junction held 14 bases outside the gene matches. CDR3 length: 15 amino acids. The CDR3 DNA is TGTGCCTGCAGCCGGGACAGGGCGTTGGGCGGGGAGCTGTTTTTT. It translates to CACSRDRALGGELFF.

The DNA for the CDR3 is TGTGCCAGCTCACCAGGGAACAGGAGACTTAATGAAAAACTGTTTTTT. It is translated as CASSPGNRRLNEKLFF. The rearrangement joins TRBV18 to TRBJ1-4; D may be TRBD1 (5 bases). Germline V lookup: CDR1 KGHSH, CDR2 LQKENI. The CDR3 totals 16 residues. The V end was cut by 2 bases, the J end by 4 bases, with 14 bases between.

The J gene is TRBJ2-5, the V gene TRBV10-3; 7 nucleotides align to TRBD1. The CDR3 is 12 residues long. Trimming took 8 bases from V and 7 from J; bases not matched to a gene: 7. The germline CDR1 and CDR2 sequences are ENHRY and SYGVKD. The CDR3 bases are TGTGCCATCGGGGACAGCGTGTTGACCCAGTACTTC. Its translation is CAIGDSVLTQYF.

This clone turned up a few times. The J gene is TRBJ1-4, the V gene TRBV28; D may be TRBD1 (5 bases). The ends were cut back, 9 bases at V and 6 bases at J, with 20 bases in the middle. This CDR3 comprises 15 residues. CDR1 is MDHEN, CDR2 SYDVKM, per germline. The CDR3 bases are TGTGCCAGTCTCTCGAAGGGGCGCTTATATGAAAAACTGTTTTTT. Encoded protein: CASLSKGRLYEKLFF.

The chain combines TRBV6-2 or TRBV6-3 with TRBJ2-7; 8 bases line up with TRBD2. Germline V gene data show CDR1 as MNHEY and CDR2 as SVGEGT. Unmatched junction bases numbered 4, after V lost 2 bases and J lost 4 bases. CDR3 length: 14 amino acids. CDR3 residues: CASSYDSSGYEQYF. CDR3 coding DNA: TGTGCCAGCAGTTACGATTCTAGCGGGTACGAGCAGTACTTC.

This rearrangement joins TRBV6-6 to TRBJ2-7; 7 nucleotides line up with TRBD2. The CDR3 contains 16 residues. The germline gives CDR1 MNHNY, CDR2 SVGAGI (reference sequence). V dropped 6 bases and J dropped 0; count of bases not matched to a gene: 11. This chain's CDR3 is CASRSTTSPSSYEQYF. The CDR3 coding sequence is TGTGCCAGCAGGTCCACGACTAGCCCGAGCTCCTACGAGCAGTACTTC.

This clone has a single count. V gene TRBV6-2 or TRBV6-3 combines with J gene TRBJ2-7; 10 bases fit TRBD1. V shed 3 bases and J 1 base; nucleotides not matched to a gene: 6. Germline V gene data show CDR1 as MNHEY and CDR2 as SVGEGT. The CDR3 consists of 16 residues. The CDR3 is CASSYPAGQGSYEQYF. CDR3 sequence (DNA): TGTGCCAGCAGTTATCCGGCGGGACAGGGGTCCTACGAGCAGTACTTC.

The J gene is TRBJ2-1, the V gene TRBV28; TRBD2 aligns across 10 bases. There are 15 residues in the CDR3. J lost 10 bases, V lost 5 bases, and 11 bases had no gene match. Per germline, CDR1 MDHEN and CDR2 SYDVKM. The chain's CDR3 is CASSPPLAGYIEQFF. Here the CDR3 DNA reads TGTGCCAGCAGTCCTCCACTAGCGGGATATATAGAGCAGTTCTTC.

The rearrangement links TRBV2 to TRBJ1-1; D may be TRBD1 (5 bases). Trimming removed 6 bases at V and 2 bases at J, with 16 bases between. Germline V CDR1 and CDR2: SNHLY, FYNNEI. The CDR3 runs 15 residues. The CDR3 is CASRGGSGINTEAFF. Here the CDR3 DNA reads TGTGCCAGCAGGGGGGGGTCGGGGATCAACACTGAAGCTTTCTTT.